A selection of T cell receptor beta chains follows, all from one sample in a study of blood T cell repertoires in COVID-19. Clones were read by immunoSEQ multiplex PCR, and TCRdb kept only the in-frame ones, dropping some. The sample holds around 10,000 clones, around 91% seen once. Material for sequencing was peripheral blood. The receptors were sampled from a human donor in a cohort sampled during active COVID-19. Each CDR3 is given without its conserved first and last residue.

j_call v_call cdr3_aa
TRBJ1-3 TRBV18 ASSPLRDTRNTIY
TRBJ1-5 TRBV19 ASSRQAQDQPQH
TRBJ1-4 TRBV11-2 ASSLGAGIEKLF
TRBJ2-5 TRBV3-1/TRBV3-2 ASSQRGLDQETQY
TRBJ2-3 TRBV11-2 ASSSTGATSLSTDTQY
TRBJ1-1 TRBV12-5 ASGLSQGGNTEAF
TRBJ1-1 TRBV6-2/TRBV6-3 ASSLDRVSTEAF
TRBJ1-6 TRBV5-4 ASSSRTGLGSPLH
TRBJ2-1 TRBV11-2 ASSRREGGYNEQF
TRBJ2-5 TRBV7-2 ASSSGASGNQETQY
TRBJ1-1 TRBV2 ASSEETGGTEAF
TRBJ2-1 TRBV2 ARADPSSSYNEQF
TRBJ2-3 TRBV28 ASTLAGVTDTQY
TRBJ2-3 TRBV7-9 ASSSGLAQY
TRBJ1-2 TRBV9 ASSVGRGGSATWGYT
TRBJ1-2 TRBV5-1 ASSLVGQGAYGYT
TRBJ2-5 TRBV7-9 ASSSSGLAGPETQY
TRBJ2-1 TRBV24-1 ATSDPLDRVNEQF
TRBJ1-1 TRBV14 ASNDRGVGTEAF
TRBJ1-6 TRBV21-1 ASSKGGRGRGNSPLH
TRBJ2-7 TRBV6-2/TRBV6-3 ASSYEGYYEQY
TRBJ2-5 TRBV7-2 ASRPSGQETQY
TRBJ2-2 TRBV27 ASTDTGELF
TRBJ2-1 TRBV6-1 ASSEVVNEQF
TRBJ1-1 TRBV19 ASSIGGLNTEAF
TRBJ1-2 TRBV12-3/TRBV12-4 ASSPGGRGGYT
TRBJ2-7 TRBV9 ASSGRTGSGEQY
TRBJ1-4 TRBV21-1 ASSKGRDRGCEKLF
TRBJ2-5 TRBV5-4 ASSSPRGPETQY